This T cell receptor (delta chain) originates from a study of gammadelta T cells in human blood (dated by TCRdb to 2018 to 2021). The germline V gene encodes CDR1 TSWWSYY and CDR2 QGS. For this chain, trimming is 2 bases at the V end and 5 bases at the J end, and the number of junction bases without a gene match is 14. From the cysteine through the phenylalanine, the CDR3 covers 18 amino acids. Just the 54-base CDR3 DNA is kept, in frame starting at base 1. The library relied on RT-PCR. Instrument used: Illumina MiSeq. Public reads were reanalyzed in TCRdb with CATT, and rows carrying the same DNA were merged afterwards. The sample table shows approximately 1,100 delta-chain clones, and about 1.7% are seen once. The leading ten clones occupy 15% of the sample. This clone turned up a few times. Its antigen remains undetermined. A far larger clone is only one base removed, so a read error is likely. Different DNA sequences within this sample yield the same CDR3.

Overall results and qualifications from the work: In the study, polyclonal expansion of innate gamma-delta T cells immediately after birth was reported to appear to be driven by microbial exposure.

The specimen sequenced was non-Vgamma9Vdelta2 gamma-delta T cells from adult blood. The V and J segments used are TRDV1 and TRDJ1; 10 bases in the junction line up with TRDD3. The receptor comes from a human donor. The nucleotide sequence reads TGTGCTCTTGGGGAATTAGCCCGCCTGGGGGATATTGGTGATAAACTCATCTTT. It codes for CALGELARLGDIGDKLIF.